The next 9 T cell receptor beta chains were all read from a single sample in a study of cytomegalovirus exposure and HLA in healthy donors. PCR amplification relied on 60 Vbeta primers (plus 13 Jbeta primers). Produced via immunoSEQ multiplex PCR; TCRdb's table is partial and in-frame only. The profile shows 70,000 to 95,000 clones, 62% of them singletons. Specimen: PBMCs. The receptors originated from a woman in her 30s in good health and CMV-seropositive.

This clone showed up just a few times. V usage is TRBV5-5 and J usage is TRBJ2-7; maybe TRBD1 (5 bases). The CDR3 loop spans 14 amino acids. V was trimmed by 5 bases and J by 3 bases, leaving 15 bases between them. Germline loops: CDR1 SGHKS, CDR2 YYEKEE (reference sequence). CDR3 nucleotide sequence: TGTGCCAGCAGTAGGGGCAGTCTGGACTACGAGCAGTACTTC. Residues: CASSRGSLDYEQYF.

The genes are TRBV6-5 and TRBJ2-2; 10 bases map to TRBD1. CDR3 length: 16 residues. V dropped 2 bases and J dropped 6; count of bases not matched to a gene: 6. From germline, CDR1 is MNHEY and CDR2 SVGAGI. CDR3 sequence: CASSYPGQGIAGELFF. The CDR3, as DNA: TGTGCCAGCAGTTACCCGGGACAGGGGATTGCCGGGGAGCTGTTTTTT.

V gene TRBV28 combines with J gene TRBJ2-7, with a weak D call TRBD2 (6 bases). The V gene lost 5 bases and the J gene lost 2 bases, with 13 bases spanning the gap. Germline CDR1 is MDHEN and CDR2 is SYDVKM. CDR3 length: 14 residues. CDR3 amino acids: CASSRSGSAYEQYF. The DNA for the CDR3 is TGTGCCAGCAGTCGTAGCGGTTCCGCCTACGAGCAGTACTTC.

This sequence joins TRBV15 and TRBJ2-5, with unresolved D. Germline assignment: CDR1 LNHNV and CDR2 YYDKDF (reference sequence). V lost 2 bases and J lost 4, with 8 bases in between. The CDR3 loop spans 13 amino acids. The CDR3 sequence: CATSRRSGETQYF. CDR3 DNA sequence: TGTGCCACCAGCAGACGGTCAGGAGAGACCCAGTACTTC. The whole variable domain, remainder taken from reference TRBV15 and TRBJ2-5, is DAMVIQNPRYQVTQFGKPVTLSCSQTLNHNVMYWYQQKSSQAPKLLFHYYDKDFNNEADTPDNFQSRRPNTSFCFLDIRSPGLGDTAMYLCATSRRSGETQYFGPGTRLLVL.

The J gene is TRBJ1-1, the V gene TRBV4-2; unclear D gene. The V gene lost 0 bases and the J gene lost 6 bases, with 14 bases spanning the gap. CDR3 length: 15 residues. Germline assignment: CDR1 LGHNA and CDR2 YNFKEQ. The CDR3 DNA reads TGTGCCAGCAGCCAAGATCCCCTCGGTTGGTCTGAAGCTTTCTTT. Amino acids: CASSQDPLGWSEAFF.

This clone was observed a few times. The J gene is TRBJ1-1, the V gene TRBV5-6, with D possibly TRBD1 on 5 matching bases. This CDR3 is 14 amino acids long. The V end was cut by 3 bases, the J end by 4 bases, with 13 bases between. Per germline, CDR1 SGHDT and CDR2 YYEEEE. The CDR3 coding sequence is TGTGCCAGCAGCTGGTGGGGGGGTCGCACTGAAGCTTTCTTT. Translated: CASSWWGGRTEAFF.

The chain combines TRBV14 with TRBJ2-1, with 7 bases identical to TRBD1. V gave up 2 bases and J gave up 9 bases; unmatched junction bases: 16. The CDR3 totals 17 residues. The germline gives CDR1 SGHDN, CDR2 FVKESK. This chain's CDR3 is CASSQTDRVTPLAEQFF. The CDR3 DNA sequence: TGTGCCAGCAGCCAAACCGACAGGGTGACTCCACTTGCTGAGCAGTTCTTC.

The sample holds a few counts of this clone. The chain is built from TRBV5-1 and TRBJ2-2, with D unclear. V was cut by 4 bases and J by 2 bases, with 3 bases left in between. Germline V gene sequence: CDR1 SGHRS, CDR2 YFSETQ. The CDR3 runs to 12 residues. In DNA form, the CDR3 reads TGCGCCAGCAGCCAAAACACCGGGGAGCTGTTTTTT. Translation: CASSQNTGELFF.

This clone was seen more than once but under ten times. V and J are TRBV21-1 and TRBJ1-1; TRBD1, the table's D call, was not compared with the DNA. TRBV21-1 is reported as a pseudogene. CDR3 size: 14 residues. The chain's CDR3 is CARGKGQGNTEAFF. The DNA of the CDR3 is TGTGCCAGGGGAAAGGGACAGGGGAATACTGAAGCTTTCTTT.